The T cell receptor (beta chain) described here comes from a study of blood T cells in healthy people across ages. Trimming removed 2 bases at V and 0 bases at J, with 8 bases between. Germline V gene data show CDR1 as SNHLY and CDR2 as FYNNEI. The CDR3 runs to 16 residues. The authors ran a second PCR of about 7 to 12 cycles using a sample-barcoded 5' primer and a J-beta primer mix. One entry per CDR3 protein results from TCRdb running MiXCR on the 5' RACE reads. The sample contains just under 900,000 distinct CDR3 sequences, roughly 26% of which appear only once. This clonotype was detected only a few times.

The sequenced material came from blood. The chain is built from TRBV2 and TRBJ2-6; D not resolved. The sequence was collected from a woman older than 75 in good health. This CDR3 reads CASSEFQTSGANVLTF. Here the CDR3 DNA reads TGTGCCAGCAGTGAATTCCAGACCTCTGGGGCCAACGTCCTGACTTTC.